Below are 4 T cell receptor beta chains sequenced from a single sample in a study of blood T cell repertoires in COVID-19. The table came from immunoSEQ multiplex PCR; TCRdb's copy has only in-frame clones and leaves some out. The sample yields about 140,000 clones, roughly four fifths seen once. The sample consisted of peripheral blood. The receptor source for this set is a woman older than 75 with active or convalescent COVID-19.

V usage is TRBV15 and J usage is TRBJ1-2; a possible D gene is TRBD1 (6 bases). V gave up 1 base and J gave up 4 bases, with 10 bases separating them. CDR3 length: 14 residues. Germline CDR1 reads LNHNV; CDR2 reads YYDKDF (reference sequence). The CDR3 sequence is CATSRAGQLYGYTF. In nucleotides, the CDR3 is TGTGCCACCAGCAGAGCCGGACAGCTCTATGGCTACACCTTC. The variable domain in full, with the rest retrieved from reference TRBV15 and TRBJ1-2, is DAMVIQNPRYQVTQFGKPVTLSCSQTLNHNVMYWYQQKSSQAPKLLFHYYDKDFNNEADTPDNFQSRRPNTSFCFLDIRSPGLGDTAMYLCATSRAGQLYGYTFGSGTRLTVV.

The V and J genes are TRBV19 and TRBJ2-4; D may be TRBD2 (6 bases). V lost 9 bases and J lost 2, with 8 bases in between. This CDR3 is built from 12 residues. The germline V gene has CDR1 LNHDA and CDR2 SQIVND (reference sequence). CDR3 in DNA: TGTGCCAGCCGGGGGACCAAAAACATTCAGTACTTC. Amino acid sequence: CASRGTKNIQYF.

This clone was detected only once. The CDR3 loop reads CASSYQDRAETQYF. CDR3 sequence (DNA): TGTGCCAGCAGTTACCAAGACAGGGCGGAGACCCAGTACTTC. V gene TRBV6-6 combines with J gene TRBJ2-5; 7 bases fit TRBD1. This CDR3 region has 14 residues. The V and J ends lost 2 bases and 5 bases, in that order; junction bases with no gene match: 5. The germline CDR1 and CDR2 sequences are MNHNY and SVGAGI (reference sequence).

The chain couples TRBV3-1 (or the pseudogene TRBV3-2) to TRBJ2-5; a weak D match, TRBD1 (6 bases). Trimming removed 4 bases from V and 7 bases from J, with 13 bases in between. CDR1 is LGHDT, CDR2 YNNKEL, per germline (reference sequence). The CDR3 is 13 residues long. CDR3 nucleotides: TGTGCCAGCAGCCCTGGACAGCGCCGGACCCAGTACTTC. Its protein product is CASSPGQRRTQYF.